The TCR beta chain under discussion was sequenced for a study of human thymus T cells. Here immunoSEQ multiplex PCR was the method, and the copy in TCRdb shows in-frame clones only, minus some. The sample comprises tens of thousands of clones, 85% to 95% of which are singletons, and approximately 0.032% rests with the top ten. Resected material from corrective heart surgery provided the thymus tissue analysed. The V and J ends lost 0 bases and 1 base respectively, with 8 bases between them. There are 15 residues in the CDR3. CDR1 is SGHVS, CDR2 FNYEAQ, per germline. This clone came up once. The antigen is unknown. Findings and limits, study-wide: Unrelated individuals had highly overlapping thymic repertoires, as reported in related research. Use of V and J genes seemed skewed within the thymic and blood repertoires.

The rearrangement uses TRBV7-6 and TRBJ2-3; possible D gene TRBD1, 5 bases. Sequencing was done on a sample of thymus tissue. The TCR was taken from a girl in the first two years of life with a congenital heart defect but otherwise immunologically healthy. The CDR3 here is CASSLARVRTDTQYF. The CDR3 DNA follows: TGTGCCAGCAGCTTAGCCAGGGTGCGCACAGATACGCAGTATTTT.